This TCR beta chain was identified in a study of somatic mutations in cytotoxic T cells in rheumatoid arthritis. Study-level findings and limits: Statistical analysis of the slight TRBV07 underrepresentation in rheumatoid arthritis patients did not adjust for multiple comparisons. Of more than 55 patients, 7 to 9 had a largest CD8+ clone that exceeded 20% of CD8+ cells.

Using immunoSEQ multiplex PCR, the repertoire was profiled, and TCRdb retains in-frame clones only, with some absent. Among under 11,000 clones, 89% were seen once, and the ten largest hold around 1%. A note on this clone: The antigen is not known.

Germline CDR1 is ENHRY and CDR2 is SYGVKD. The CDR3 runs to 16 residues. V gave up 0 bases and J gave up 7 bases, with 18 bases separating them. The receptor's source is a woman between 18 and 30 years old with rheumatoid arthritis. The chain links TRBV10-3 to TRBJ1-2; D might be TRBD1 (5 bases). What was sequenced was CD4+ T cells sorted from blood. CDR3 in DNA: TGTGCCATCAGTGAGTCGGTGGGACTTGGAGGTGGTGGCTACACCTTC. This gives the protein CAISESVGLGGGGYTF.